The rows below give T cell receptor beta chains drawn from one sample of a study of blood T cell repertoires in COVID-19. The table came from immunoSEQ multiplex PCR; TCRdb's copy has only in-frame clones and leaves some out. The sample yields fewer than 200,000 clones, more than 65% seen once. Source material: PBMCs or T cells enriched from blood (not recorded which). The origin of the receptors is a man aged 60 to 69 who had recovered from COVID-19. CDR3s include the opening cysteine and the closing phenylalanine or tryptophan. Each record gives: V gene, clone size, CDR3 protein. Rows may omit the clone size; those that give it use once, few, many or a size class.

V gene: TRBV5-4; clone size: -; CDR3 protein: CASSLRAGGYGYTF
V gene: TRBV2; clone size: -; CDR3 protein: CASSTSGATDTQYF
V gene: TRBV2; clone size: -; CDR3 protein: CASTGQGNTEAFF
V gene: TRBV7-3; clone size: -; CDR3 protein: CASSSTSFNEQFF
V gene: TRBV4-2; clone size: -; CDR3 protein: CASSEPGRKETQYF
V gene: TRBV7-2; clone size: few; CDR3 protein: CASSPTPPRTPGELFF
V gene: TRBV30; clone size: -; CDR3 protein: CAWEAGDSSYNEQFF
V gene: TRBV6-5; clone size: -; CDR3 protein: CASSTRQGGGNTIYF
V gene: TRBV11-3; clone size: -; CDR3 protein: CASGRGSTDTQYF
V gene: TRBV11-1; clone size: many; CDR3 protein: CASSSTSLGEQYF
V gene: TRBV28; clone size: -; CDR3 protein: CASSLLGATSNQPQHF
V gene: TRBV15; clone size: -; CDR3 protein: CATSRDRSVIYGYTF
V gene: TRBV19; clone size: -; CDR3 protein: CASSTGTSGQETQYF
V gene: TRBV5-1; clone size: once; CDR3 protein: CASSFRGRELGEQFF
V gene: TRBV27; clone size: -; CDR3 protein: CASSLSSTRDRGLRPQHF
V gene: TRBV5-1; clone size: -; CDR3 protein: CASSLAAGNTEAFF
V gene: TRBV28; clone size: -; CDR3 protein: CASSLWAGGDYEQYF
V gene: TRBV28; clone size: few; CDR3 protein: CASSWGGDNQPQHF
V gene: TRBV6-5; clone size: -; CDR3 protein: CASSTRQASAEAFF
V gene: TRBV7-3; clone size: -; CDR3 protein: CASSSSRGYGTDTQYF
V gene: TRBV19; clone size: -; CDR3 protein: CASSPTRQGSNQPQHF
V gene: TRBV19; clone size: -; CDR3 protein: CASSIGRGRYEQYF
V gene: TRBV12-3/TRBV12-4; clone size: once; CDR3 protein: CASERTSGNTIYF
V gene: TRBV21-1; clone size: -; CDR3 protein: CASSKVEGAWHIQYF
V gene: TRBV18; clone size: -; CDR3 protein: CASSEPGQDQETQYF
V gene: TRBV28; clone size: few; CDR3 protein: CASTSQQGYQPQHF
V gene: TRBV6-5; clone size: -; CDR3 protein: CASSYSGGGEQFF
V gene: TRBV6-5; clone size: -; CDR3 protein: CASSRDRGLLGYTF
V gene: TRBV9; clone size: -; CDR3 protein: CASSVAQAPNYGYTF
V gene: TRBV12-3/TRBV12-4; clone size: -; CDR3 protein: CASSSRGNSPLHF
V gene: TRBV18; clone size: -; CDR3 protein: CASSETGTRAYEQYF
V gene: TRBV28; clone size: once; CDR3 protein: CASRRTESYEQYF
V gene: TRBV30; clone size: -; CDR3 protein: CAWSGTGAIMNTEAFF
V gene: TRBV5-4; clone size: -; CDR3 protein: CASSSDRVNTEAFF
V gene: TRBV6-5; clone size: -; CDR3 protein: CASSYSGQIAKNIQYF